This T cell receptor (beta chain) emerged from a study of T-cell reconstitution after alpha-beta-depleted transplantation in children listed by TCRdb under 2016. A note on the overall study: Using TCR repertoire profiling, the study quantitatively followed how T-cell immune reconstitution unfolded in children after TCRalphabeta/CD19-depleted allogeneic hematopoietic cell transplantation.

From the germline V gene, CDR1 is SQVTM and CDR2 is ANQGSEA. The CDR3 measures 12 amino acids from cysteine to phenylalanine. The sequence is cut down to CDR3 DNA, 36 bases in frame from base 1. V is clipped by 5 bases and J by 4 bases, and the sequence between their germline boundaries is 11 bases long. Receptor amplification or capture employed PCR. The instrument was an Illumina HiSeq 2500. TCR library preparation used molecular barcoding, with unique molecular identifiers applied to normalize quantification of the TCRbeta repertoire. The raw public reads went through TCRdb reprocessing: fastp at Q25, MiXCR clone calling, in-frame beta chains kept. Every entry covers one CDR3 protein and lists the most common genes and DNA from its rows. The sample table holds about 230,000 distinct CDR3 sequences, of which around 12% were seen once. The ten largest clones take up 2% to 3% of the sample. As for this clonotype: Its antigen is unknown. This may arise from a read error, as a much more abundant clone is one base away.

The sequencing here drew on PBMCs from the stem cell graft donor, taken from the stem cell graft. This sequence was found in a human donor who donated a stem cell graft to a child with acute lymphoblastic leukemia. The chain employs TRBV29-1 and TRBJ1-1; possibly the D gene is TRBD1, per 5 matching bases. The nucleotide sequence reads TGCAGCGTTAAGCCCGGGGGCACTGAAGCTTTCTTT. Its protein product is CSVKPGGTEAFF.